The 5 T cell receptor beta chains below were found in one sample sequenced in a study of blood T cell repertoires in COVID-19. Libraries were prepared by immunoSEQ multiplex PCR; TCRdb keeps only in-frame clonotypes and omits some of them. The table shows about 140,000 clones, with 70% to 80% occurring only once. Specimen: peripheral blood. These receptors all stem from a woman in her 50s with active or convalescent COVID-19.

J is TRBJ2-3 and V is TRBV2, with D possibly being TRBD2 (6 bases). This CDR3 is built from 14 residues. Germline values: CDR1 SNHLY, CDR2 FYNNEI. The V end was cut by 11 bases, the J end by 5 bases, with 20 bases between. The CDR3 protein is CAAQSGTSLDTQYF. CDR3 bases: TGTGCCGCGCAGTCCGGGACTTCCTTAGATACGCAGTATTTT.

V usage is TRBV5-4 and J usage is TRBJ1-2, with a tentative D call TRBD1 (5 bases). Germline V gives CDR1 SGHNT, CDR2 YYREEE (reference sequence). The CDR3 contains 15 residues. The V end was cut by 0 bases, the J end by 7 bases, with 16 bases between. The CDR3 DNA reads TGTGCCAGCAGCTTGGGGGGCCAAGTCTGGGGTGGCTACACCTTC. Protein sequence: CASSLGGQVWGGYTF.

The sample holds one count of this clone. The gene calls are TRBV5-1 and TRBJ1-4; D unresolved. The germline V gene encodes CDR1 SGHRS and CDR2 YFSETQ. The CDR3 sequence is 13 residues long. Trimming shortened V by 4 bases and J by 5 bases, and 9 bases separated the two germline ends. The DNA of the CDR3 is TGCGCCAGCAGCATTGACACGAATGAAAAACTGTTTTTT. Translation: CASSIDTNEKLFF.

Only one count was recorded for this clone. The CDR3: CASSLGTSAGGETQYF. As DNA, the CDR3 is TGTGCCAGCAGCCTGGGGACTAGCGCTGGGGGGGAGACCCAGTACTTC. The chain joins TRBV3-1 (or the pseudogene TRBV3-2) to TRBJ2-5; TRBD2 matches at 10 bases. The J segment lost 5 bases and the V segment lost 4 bases, leaving 10 bases of the junction unmatched. The CDR3 is made up of 16 amino acids. Germline V gene data show CDR1 as LGHDT and CDR2 as YNNKEL (reference sequence).

The CDR3 protein is CASRLLETEHSNQPQHF. The CDR3 DNA reads TGTGCAAGTCGCTTACTCGAGACAGAACATAGCAATCAGCCCCAGCATTTT. V and J are TRBV12-2 and TRBJ1-5; the D segment call TRBD1 is taken from the table without a DNA check. TRBV12-2 is a pseudogene locus. The CDR3 is 17 residues long.